This TCR beta chain is drawn from a study of regulatory T cells in long-lasting Graves disease. Study findings and constraints: TCR diversity was lower in persistent Graves' patients than in newly diagnosed ones.

The authors built TCR beta libraries using iRepertoire HTBI primers and Arm-PCR of CDR3 regions. TCRdb reprocessed the multiplex PCR reads with MiXCR, giving one entry per CDR3 protein. Of about 520,000 distinct CDR3 sequences in the sample, 9.5% to 15% were seen once. Time point specified: newly diagnosed GD, antithyroid drugs for less than 3 months. The TCR library was made from RNA extracted from PBMCs. The guidelines of the American Thyroid Association were the basis for diagnosing Graves' disease. This clonotype was counted ten times or more. The antigen is undetermined. Germline CDR1 and CDR2: SEHNR and FQNEAQ (reference sequence). J lost 5 bases, V lost 4 bases, and 7 bases had no gene match. The CDR3 consists of 14 residues. The same sample was also studied in work on T cells in Graves' hyperthyroidism and ophthalmopathy. As reported in that work: Graves' hyperthyroidism was deemed stable given no ophthalmopathy progression within 18 months.

The sample here was peripheral blood mononuclear cells (PBMCs), taken at new diagnosis, from a patient treated with antithyroid drugs. The TCR was taken from a woman aged 30 to 39 with Graves disease. The chain couples TRBV7-9 to TRBJ2-7; the match to TRBD2 covers 8 bases. CDR3 region: CASSYGLGGDEQYF. Here the CDR3 DNA reads TGTGCCAGCAGCTACGGACTCGGGGGGGACGAGCAGTACTTC.